Following are 19 T cell receptor beta chains from one sample sequenced in a study of OX40 agonist ivuxolimab in advanced cancers. Clones were read by immunoSEQ multiplex PCR, and TCRdb kept only the in-frame ones, dropping some. The sample includes tens of thousands of clones, roughly four fifths of them seen just once. Source: CD4+ or CD8+ T cells sorted from blood, taken in a trial of the OX40 agonist ivuxolimab. Receptors originate from an adult with an advanced solid tumor such as melanoma, head and neck, liver or kidney cancer.

The V gene is TRBV7-9, the J gene TRBJ1-3; 8 positions agree with TRBD1. The length of the CDR3 is 14 residues. Germline V lookup: CDR1 SEHNR, CDR2 FQNEAQ (reference sequence). V was pared by 4 bases and J by 4 bases, with 3 bases of the junction left unmatched. This CDR3 reads CASSSWTGGNTIYF. The CDR3 DNA is TGTGCCAGCAGCTCCTGGACAGGGGGAAACACCATATATTTT. Looking up the rest from reference TRBV7-9 and TRBJ1-3 gives the full variable domain: DTGVSQNPRHKITKRGQNVTFRCDPISEHNRLYWYRQTLGQGPEFLTYFQNEAQLEKSRLLSDRFSAERPKGSFSTLEIQRTEQGDSAMYLCASSSWTGGNTIYFGEGSWLTVV.

The chain uses TRBV4-2 and TRBJ2-7; the D gene is possibly TRBD2 (5 bases). Germline loops: CDR1 LGHNA, CDR2 YNFKEQ. Trimming took 1 base from V and 3 from J, leaving 19 bases between them. The CDR3 runs to 17 residues. The CDR3 reads CASSQAARGESGYEQYF. CDR3 coding DNA: TGTGCCAGCAGCCAAGCCGCCCGCGGTGAGAGCGGCTACGAGCAGTACTTC.

The chain recombines TRBV7-6 with TRBJ1-3; 8 bases fit TRBD1. CDR1 SGHVS and CDR2 FNYEAQ come from the germline V gene. J gave up 4 bases and V 0 bases, and 5 bases lay outside the gene matches. The CDR3 loop spans 16 amino acids. CDR3 in amino acids: CASSLARQGTGNTIYF. CDR3 nucleotides: TGTGCCAGCAGCTTAGCAAGACAGGGGACAGGAAACACCATATATTTT.

The CDR3 coding sequence is TGTGCCAGCAGCGTAGCCTACAGGGGTACTGAAGCTTTCTTT. This translates into CASSVAYRGTEAFF. The chain combines TRBV9 with TRBJ1-1, with TRBD1 matching 7 bases. V was pared by 0 bases and J by 5 bases, with 4 bases of the junction left unmatched. This CDR3 region has 14 residues. Germline loops: CDR1 SGDLS, CDR2 YYNGEE.

About this clone: A read error may produce the germline difference seen at one junction end. V and J are TRBV10-3 and TRBJ2-1, with TRBD1 identical over 10 bases. CDR3 length equals 13 residues. Germline V gene data show CDR1 as ENHRY and CDR2 as SYGVKD. The CDR3 region is CAISEPTGGFMIF. The CDR3 DNA reads as TGTGCCATCAGTGAGCCGACAGGGGGCTTCATGATCTTC.

This chain joins TRBV4-1 and TRBJ2-7, with D perhaps matching TRBD2 (6 bases). Trimming took off 0 bases at V and 0 bases at J, with 15 bases between the two ends. CDR3 length: 17 amino acids. The germline V gene encodes CDR1 MGHRA and CDR2 YSYEKL. CDR3 region: CASSQDEEGRSSYEQYF. The DNA of the CDR3 is TGCGCCAGCAGCCAAGATGAGGAGGGCAGGAGCTCCTACGAGCAGTACTTC.

A word on this clone: Other nucleotide sequences from this sample produce the same CDR3. In DNA form, the CDR3 reads TGTGCCAGCAGCGCGCGGACAGGAGAGGACTATGGCTACACCTTC. This translates into CASSARTGEDYGYTF. This chain links TRBV7-9 with TRBJ1-2; 7 bases are a match to TRBD1. The germline V gene encodes CDR1 SEHNR and CDR2 FQNEAQ (reference sequence). The junction had 9 bases not matched to a gene; V was cut back by 5 bases and J by 3 bases. The length of the CDR3 is 15 residues.

The chain combines TRBV9 with TRBJ1-1; D not resolved. CDR1 SGDLS and CDR2 YYNGEE come from the germline V gene. CDR3 size: 13 residues. V was pared by 2 bases and J by 0 bases, with 5 bases between. Here the CDR3 reads CASSVEVNTEAFF. The DNA for the CDR3 is TGTGCCAGCAGCGTCGAGGTGAACACTGAAGCTTTCTTT.

The genes are TRBV19 and TRBJ2-1; 7 bases align to TRBD1. CDR1 and CDR2 (germline): LNHDA, SQIVND (reference sequence). This CDR3 region has 14 residues. The trim removed 4 bases at V and 4 bases at J, leaving 4 bases unmatched. This CDR3 is CASSTGTAYNEQFF. In nucleotides, the CDR3 is TGTGCCAGTAGTACCGGGACAGCATACAATGAGCAGTTCTTC.

This clone was found a few times. The chain links TRBV2 to TRBJ1-3; no firm D call. Trimming removed 4 bases at V and 2 bases at J, with 9 bases between. Germline V gene lookup returns CDR1 SNHLY and CDR2 FYNNEI. The CDR3 length is 14 residues. CDR3 in DNA: TGTGCCAGCAGTGTGTACGGTGCTGGAAACACCATATATTTT. Translating it yields CASSVYGAGNTIYF. The whole variable domain, filled in from reference TRBV2 and TRBJ1-3, reads EPEVTQTPSHQVTQMGQEVILRCVPISNHLYFYWYRQILGQKVEFLVSFYNNEISEKSEIFDDQFSVERPDGSNFTLKIRSTKLEDSAMYFCASSVYGAGNTIYFGEGSWLTVV.

This clone was seen only a few times. This rearrangement joins TRBV7-7 to TRBJ2-1, with 12 bases that match TRBD2. Germline V gene lookup returns CDR1 SSHAT and CDR2 FNYEAQ (reference sequence). This CDR3 has 17 residues. Unmatched junction bases numbered 5, after V lost 3 bases and J lost 2 bases. CDR3: CASSLASGGAAYNEQFF. The CDR3 DNA follows: TGTGCCAGCAGCTTGGCTAGCGGGGGGGCAGCCTACAATGAGCAGTTCTTC.

This clone was seen a few times. V and J are TRBV4-1 and TRBJ2-7; D remains ambiguous. The germline CDR1 and CDR2 sequences are MGHRA and YSYEKL. This CDR3 region has 16 residues. Trimming took off 0 bases at V and 2 bases at J, with 14 bases between the two ends. The CDR3 protein is CASSQDSGNNAYEQYF. The CDR3 nucleotides are TGCGCCAGCAGCCAAGATTCTGGGAATAACGCCTACGAGCAGTACTTC.

Points on this clone: Compared with germline, one end of the junction differs, possibly owing to a read error. This chain connects TRBV5-1 to TRBJ1-1; 8 bases line up with TRBD1. The CDR3 extends over 14 amino acids. CDR1 and CDR2 from the germline V gene are SGHRS and YFSETQ. This CDR3 reads CASSLGETGGVAFF. DNA of the CDR3: TGTGCCAGCAGCTTGGGGGAAACAGGGGGAGTAGCTTTCTTT.

The chain joins TRBV4-3 to TRBJ2-3, with D unclear. Germline V gene data show CDR1 as LGHNA and CDR2 as YSLEER. Trimming removed 1 base from V and 0 bases from J, with 8 bases in between. The CDR3 loop spans 15 amino acids. In DNA, the CDR3 is TGCGCCAGCAGCCAAGCTAGAGAGAGCACAGATACGCAGTATTTT. Translated: CASSQARESTDTQYF.

V gene TRBV29-1 combines with J gene TRBJ2-7; 7 nucleotides match TRBD2. Germline CDR1 and CDR2: SQVTM and ANQGSEA. The CDR3 runs 15 residues. Trimming cost V 0 bases and J 2 bases; bases outside gene matches: 7. CDR3 coding DNA: TGCAGCGTTGAAGATTACGCCGCGGGGGCCTACGAGCAGTACTTC. This translates into CSVEDYAAGAYEQYF.

About this clone: At one end, the junction sequence differs from germline, possibly due to a read error. The genes are TRBV27 and TRBJ2-2; a weak D match, TRBD2 (5 bases). Germline assignment: CDR1 MNHEY and CDR2 SMNVEV (reference sequence). The CDR3 length is 14 residues. CDR3 loop: CASSLGLGFRGAVF. The CDR3 region has the DNA TGTGCCAGCAGTCTGGGCCTTGGGTTCCGGGGAGCTGTTTTT.

Only a few counts were recorded for this clone. This chain joins TRBV7-6 and TRBJ2-7; either TRBD1 or TRBD2 may supply D (5 bases each). The CDR3 length is 16 residues. Germline-derived CDR1 and CDR2 are SGHVS and FNYEAQ. V dropped 5 bases and J dropped 0 bases, with 17 bases sitting between them. CDR3 nucleotides: TGTGCCAGCAGCCTAAGCACGGGGCTGGGCTCCTACGAGCAGTACTTC. It yields the protein CASSLSTGLGSYEQYF.

The chain joins TRBV7-8 to TRBJ2-5, with TRBD2 as a possible D gene (6 bases). Trimming cost V 0 bases and J 7 bases, with 12 bases left between them. Germline V gene sequence: CDR1 SGHVS, CDR2 FQNEAQ. CDR3 size: 14 residues. CDR3 protein: CASSLAGHGGTQYF. As DNA, the CDR3 is TGTGCCAGCAGCTTAGCAGGCCACGGGGGGACCCAGTACTTC. Full variable domain (missing parts from reference TRBV7-8 and TRBJ2-5): GAGVSQSPRYKVAKRGQDVALRCDPISGHVSLFWYQQALGQGPEFLTYFQNEAQLDKSGLPSDRFFAERPEGSVSTLKIQRTQQEDSAVYLCASSLAGHGGTQYFGPGTRLLVL.

The chain is built from TRBV27 and TRBJ2-2, with 8 positions matching TRBD1. Germline V gene data show CDR1 as MNHEY and CDR2 as SMNVEV (reference sequence). With 3 bases clipped from V and 5 bases from J, the junction kept 11 bases outside the gene matches. The CDR3 is 17 residues long. CDR3 region: CASSLQGARIETGELFF. CDR3 bases: TGTGCCAGCAGTTTGCAGGGGGCGCGGATCGAGACCGGGGAGCTGTTTTTT.